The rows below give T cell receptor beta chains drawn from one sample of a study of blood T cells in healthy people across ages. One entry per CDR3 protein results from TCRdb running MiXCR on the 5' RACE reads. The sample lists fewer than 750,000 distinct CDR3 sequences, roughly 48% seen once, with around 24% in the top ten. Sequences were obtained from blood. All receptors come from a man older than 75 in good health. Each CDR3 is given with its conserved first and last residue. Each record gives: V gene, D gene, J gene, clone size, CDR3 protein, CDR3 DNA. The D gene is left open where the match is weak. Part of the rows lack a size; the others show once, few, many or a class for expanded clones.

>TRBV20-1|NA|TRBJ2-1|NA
CSPPGADSYNEQFF
TGCAGTCCCCCAGGAGCGGATTCCTACAATGAGCAGTTCTTC
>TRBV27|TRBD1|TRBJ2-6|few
CASSRTGSLFSGANVLTF
TGTGCCAGCAGTAGGACAGGGAGTTTATTCTCTGGGGCCAACGTCCTGACTTTC
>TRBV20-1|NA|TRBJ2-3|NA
CSASPGRGPTDTQYF
TGCAGTGCTAGCCCCGGGCGGGGCCCCACAGATACGCAGTATTTT
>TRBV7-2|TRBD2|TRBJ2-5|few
CASSLGRLRGSVKTQYF
TGTGCCAGCAGCTTAGGCCGACTGCGCGGGAGCGTTAAGACCCAGTACTTC
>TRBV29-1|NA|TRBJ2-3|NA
CSVRRPLSSDTQYF
TGCAGCGTCAGACGACCACTTAGCTCAGATACGCAGTATTTT
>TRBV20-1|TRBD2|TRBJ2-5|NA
CSARDPLAGGHETQYF
TGCAGTGCTAGAGACCCGCTAGCGGGGGGCCATGAGACCCAGTATTTC
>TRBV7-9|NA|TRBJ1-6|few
CASSLSARGSLRSPLHF
TGTGCCAGCAGCTTATCGGCGCGGGGGAGCCTACGTTCACCCCTCCACTTT
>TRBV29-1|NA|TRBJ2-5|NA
CSVAWQGPQETQYF
TGCAGCGTTGCATGGCAGGGACCGCAAGAGACCCAGTACTTC
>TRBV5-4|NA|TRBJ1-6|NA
CASSLNSGGWGNSPPHF
TGTGCCAGCAGCTTGAATAGTGGGGGCTGGGGTAATTCACCCCCCCACTTT
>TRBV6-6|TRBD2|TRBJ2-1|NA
CASSYSTGRAYNEQFF
TGTGCCAGCAGTTACTCGACCGGGAGGGCCTACAATGAGCAGTTCTTC
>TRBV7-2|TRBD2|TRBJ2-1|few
CASSRRTSGSWNEQFF
TGTGCCAGCAGCCGCCGGACTAGCGGGAGTTGGAATGAGCAGTTCTTC